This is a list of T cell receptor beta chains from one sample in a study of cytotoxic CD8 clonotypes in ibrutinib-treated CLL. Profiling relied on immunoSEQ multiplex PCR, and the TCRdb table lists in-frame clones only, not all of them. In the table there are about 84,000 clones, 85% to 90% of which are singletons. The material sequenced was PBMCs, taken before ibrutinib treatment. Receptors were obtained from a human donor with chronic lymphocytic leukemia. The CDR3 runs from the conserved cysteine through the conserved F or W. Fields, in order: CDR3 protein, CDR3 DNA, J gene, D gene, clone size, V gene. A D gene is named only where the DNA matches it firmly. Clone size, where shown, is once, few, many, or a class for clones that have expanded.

CASSFEREPDEQFF TGCGCCAGCAGTTTCGAGCGGGAGCCCGATGAGCAGTTCTTC TRBJ2-1 TRBD2 . TRBV10-1
CASSPVPSGFVNSDTQYF TGTGCCAGCAGCCCCGTGCCTAGCGGGTTCGTAAACTCAGATACGCAGTATTTT TRBJ2-3 TRBD2 few TRBV5-6
CASSRSRQNYGYTF TGTGCCAGCAGCCGCTCCAGACAAAACTATGGCTACACCTTC TRBJ1-2 . . TRBV7-2
CASSGRLAGVPEQYF TGTGCCAGCAGTGGCAGACTAGCGGGAGTCCCCGAGCAGTACTTC TRBJ2-7 TRBD2 . TRBV6-6
CASSPPSPLGRAGYEQFF TGTGCCAGCTCACCTCCCTCTCCGCTCGGCAGGGCCGGATATGAGCAGTTCTTC TRBJ2-1 . . TRBV18
CASSHNRGTGELFF TGCGCCAGCAGCCACAATCGGGGGACCGGGGAGCTGTTTTTT TRBJ2-2 . once TRBV4-3
CASSSRGLNQPQHF TGTGCCAGTAGTAGCAGGGGGCTTAATCAGCCCCAGCATTTT TRBJ1-5 TRBD1 . TRBV19
CASSLGADVSSYEQYF TGTGCCAGCAGTTTGGGGGCCGATGTCAGCTCCTACGAGCAGTACTTC TRBJ2-7 . . TRBV27
CAIRETGLYGYTF TGTGCCATCAGGGAGACAGGGCTCTATGGCTACACCTTC TRBJ1-2 TRBD1 few TRBV10-3
CASGGAGASSYNEQFF TGTGCCAGCGGGGGGGCGGGAGCGAGCTCCTACAATGAGCAGTTCTTC TRBJ2-1 . . TRBV2
CASSPLAGGTYNEQFF TGTGCCAGCAGCCCGTTAGCGGGAGGCACCTACAATGAGCAGTTCTTC TRBJ2-1 TRBD2 . TRBV5-4
CASSVGTGGADTEAFF TGTGCCAGCAGCGTTGGGACAGGGGGCGCGGACACTGAAGCTTTCTTT TRBJ1-1 TRBD1 once TRBV9
CASNRGQTNYGYTF TGTGCCAGTAACCGGGGGCAGACTAACTATGGCTACACCTTC TRBJ1-2 . once TRBV19
CASSYSYTQYF TGTGCCAGCAGTTATTCGTACACGCAGTATTTT TRBJ2-3 . . TRBV6-5
CASSLGGPATAYEQYF TGCGCCAGCAGCTTGGGGGGCCCCGCAACCGCCTACGAGCAGTACTTC TRBJ2-7 . few TRBV5-1
CASSSDREGAFF TGTGCCAGCAGCTCGGACAGGGAGGGGGCTTTCTTT TRBJ1-1 TRBD1 . TRBV7-9
CASSLGGRMNIQYF TGTGCCAGCAGTTTGGGGGGGAGAATGAACATTCAGTACTTC TRBJ2-4 TRBD2 . TRBV27
CASSSGLAGDVNTQYF TGTGCCAGCAGCTCGGGACTAGCGGGAGATGTAAATACGCAGTATTTT TRBJ2-3 TRBD2 once TRBV5-4
CASSQEVSPLNYEQYF TGCGCCAGCAGCCAAGAAGTCTCCCCACTGAACTACGAGCAGTACTTC TRBJ2-7 . few TRBV4-3
CASSSDSGSYEQYF TGTGCCAGCAGCTCGGACAGCGGGTCCTACGAGCAGTACTTC TRBJ2-7 . once TRBV11-2
CASSLPASSGRSGELFF TGTGCCAGTAGCCTTCCCGCCTCGAGCGGGAGGTCCGGGGAGCTGTTTTTT TRBJ2-2 TRBD2 . TRBV19
CASSLNRKTSGANVLTF TGTGCCAGCAGTTTAAACAGAAAAACCTCTGGGGCCAACGTCCTGACTTTC TRBJ2-6 . . TRBV27
CASSFPLAEGVYTQYF TGTGCCAGCAGTTTTCCCCTAGCGGAGGGGGTATATACGCAGTATTTT TRBJ2-3 . . TRBV27
CASSIRWGSGYEQYF TGTGCCAGTAGTATAAGGTGGGGCAGTGGGTACGAGCAGTACTTC TRBJ2-7 . . TRBV19
CASSQAGGQGRSYEQYF TGTGCCAGCAGCCAAGCCGGAGGACAGGGTCGGTCCTACGAGCAGTACTTC TRBJ2-7 TRBD1 . TRBV4-2
CASSYRRKATDTQYF TGTGCCAGCAGTTACAGGAGAAAGGCCACAGATACGCAGTATTTT TRBJ2-3 . . TRBV2
CASSIGASGTLVDTQYF TGTGCCAGTAGTATAGGGGCTAGCGGGACCCTGGTGGATACGCAGTATTTT TRBJ2-3 TRBD2 once TRBV19
CASSFSGETQYF TGTGCCAGCAGCTTTAGTGGCGAGACCCAGTACTTC TRBJ2-5 . . TRBV11-3
CASSSAGLSTEAFF TGTGCCAGCAGCTCGGCGGGCCTTTCCACTGAAGCTTTCTTT TRBJ1-1 . . TRBV7-6
CASSFTAGTDTQYF TGTGCCAGCAGCTTTACAGCGGGCACAGATACGCAGTATTTT TRBJ2-3 . once TRBV7-6
CSVESSYEQYF TGCAGCGTTGAATCGTCCTACGAGCAGTACTTC TRBJ2-7 . . TRBV29-1
CASSLSGGRVDEQFF TGTGCCAGCAGCTTATCCGGCGGGAGGGTCGATGAGCAGTTCTTC TRBJ2-1 TRBD2 . TRBV11-1
CASSSRPDTDTQYF TGTGCCAGCAGCTCCAGACCGGACACAGATACGCAGTATTTT TRBJ2-3 . . TRBV5-5
CASSLLSTQETQYF TGTGCCAGCAGCTTGTTAAGCACCCAAGAGACCCAGTACTTC TRBJ2-5 . . TRBV11-2
CASSYGAGPVQETQYF TGTGCCAGCAGTTACGGAGCGGGGCCGGTCCAAGAGACCCAGTACTTC TRBJ2-5 TRBD2 . TRBV6-6
CASYWGITGELFF TGTGCCAGCTACTGGGGGATCACCGGGGAGCTGTTTTTT TRBJ2-2 . . TRBV2
CASSFLSPYEQYF TGTGCCAGCAGTTTCCTTAGCCCCTACGAGCAGTACTTC TRBJ2-7 . . TRBV28
CASSSRTVDTEAFF TGTGCCAGCAGTTCCAGGACAGTAGACACTGAAGCTTTCTTT TRBJ1-1 . . TRBV6-5
CASSLYPGGDQPQHF TGTGCCAGCAGCCTCTACCCGGGCGGGGATCAGCCCCAGCATTTT TRBJ1-5 . . TRBV5-4
CASSIGLAGGDEQFF TGTGCCAGCAGCATAGGACTAGCGGGAGGCGATGAGCAGTTCTTC TRBJ2-1 TRBD2 . TRBV7-3
CASSYSGDEQYF TGTGCCAGCAGTTACTCCGGGGACGAGCAGTACTTC TRBJ2-7 . . TRBV6-5
CASSLGLGGNTGELFF TGTGCCAGCAGCTTGGGTCTGGGCGGGAACACCGGGGAGCTGTTTTTT TRBJ2-2 . . TRBV5-6
CASTSLAGEYEQYF TGCGCCAGCACCTCCCTAGCGGGAGAGTACGAGCAGTACTTC TRBJ2-7 TRBD2 once TRBV10-2
CASSTGRTGGYEQYF TGTGCCAGTAGTACAGGAAGGACAGGGGGATACGAGCAGTACTTC TRBJ2-7 TRBD1 . TRBV19
CASSLVGSTEAFF TGTGCCAGCAGCTTGGTAGGGAGCACTGAAGCTTTCTTT TRBJ1-1 . . TRBV5-4
CAISESQRTQYF TGTGCCATCAGTGAGTCTCAGCGGACCCAGTACTTC TRBJ2-5 . . TRBV10-3
CASSFTGNTEAFF TGTGCCAGCAGCTTTACCGGGAACACTGAAGCTTTCTTT TRBJ1-1 . . TRBV11-3
CASSDRGLTLSSYNEQFF TGCGCCAGCAGTGACAGGGGCCTAACCTTAAGCTCCTACAATGAGCAGTTCTTC TRBJ2-1 . . TRBV10-1
CASSSGVGTGGVETQYF TGCGCCAGCAGCTCTGGAGTCGGGACAGGGGGCGTCGAGACCCAGTACTTC TRBJ2-5 TRBD1 . TRBV5-1
CASSFGSSVDEQYF TGCGCCAGCAGCTTCGGGTCTAGCGTCGACGAGCAGTACTTC TRBJ2-7 . few TRBV5-1